The 31 T cell receptor beta chains below all came from one sample that was sequenced in a study of PD-1 blockade in classical Hodgkin lymphoma. Time point here: cycle 4 day 1 (C4D1), after five to seven weeks of nivolumab. All patients relapsed after autologous stem cell transplantation, and brentuximab vedotin exposure varied. TCRdb keeps only in-frame clones here, not all; method: immunoSEQ multiplex PCR. The sample yields around 19,000 clones, roughly three quarters seen once. The material was peripheral blood mononuclear cells (PBMCs), obtained before the fourth cycle of nivolumab. Receptor source: a human donor with classical Hodgkin lymphoma.

The rearrangement uses TRBV21-1 and TRBJ1-5. TRBV21-1 is deemed a pseudogene. This CDR3 is built from 15 residues. CDR3 loop: CASSKGRTVGQPQHF. The CDR3 nucleotides read TGTGCCAGCAGCAAAGGTAGAACGGTTGGGCAGCCCCAGCATTTT.

This chain links TRBV10-3 with TRBJ1-6; no definite D call. This CDR3 is 15 amino acids long. Germline-derived CDR1 and CDR2 are ENHRY and SYGVKD. V lost 0 bases and J lost 7, with 10 bases in between. In DNA, the CDR3 is TGTGCCATCAGTGAGTCGAAAGGGCTAAATTCACCCCTCCACTTT. The encoded protein is CAISESKGLNSPLHF.

The rearrangement links TRBV25-1 to TRBJ2-3; 8 bases line up with TRBD2. Trimming took 4 bases from V and 4 from J; bases not matched to a gene: 13. CDR3 size: 17 residues. CDR1 and CDR2 (germline): MGHDK, SYGVNS. The CDR3 loop reads CASSATRGGGGPDTQYF. DNA for the CDR3: TGTGCCAGCAGTGCCACCCGGGGGGGCGGGGGGCCAGATACGCAGTATTTT.

The J gene is TRBJ2-1, the V gene TRBV5-1; D possibly corresponds to TRBD1 (6 bases). With 4 bases removed from V and 1 base from J, the gap between germline ends came to 15 bases. The CDR3 contains 16 residues. Looked up from germline, CDR1 is SGHRS and CDR2 is YFSETQ. CDR3: CASSPQGSSSYNEQFF. The CDR3 nucleotides read TGCGCCAGCAGCCCACAGGGCTCCAGTTCCTACAATGAGCAGTTCTTC. The full variable domain, in which reference TRBV5-1 and TRBJ2-1 provide the parts outside the CDR3, is KAGVTQTPRYLIKTRGQQVTLSCSPISGHRSVSWYQQTPGQGLQFLFEYFSETQRNKGNFPGRFSGRQFSNSRSEMNVSTLELGDSALYLCASSPQGSSSYNEQFFGPGTRLTVL.

V and J are TRBV5-8 and TRBJ2-1, with no clear D. This CDR3 region has 13 residues. Trimming removed 3 bases from V and 6 bases from J, with 10 bases in between. Germline CDR1 reads SGHTS; CDR2 reads YDEGEE. CDR3 in DNA: TGTGCCAGCAGCTGGACCCTCCGCAATGAGCAGTTCTTC. Translation gives CASSWTLRNEQFF. Variable domain in full (rest from reference TRBV5-8 and TRBJ2-1): EAGVTQSPTHLIKTRGQQATLRCSPISGHTSVYWYQQALGLGLQFLLWYDEGEERNRGNFPPRFSGRQFPNYSSELNVNALELEDSALYLCASSWTLRNEQFFGPGTRLTVL.

The chain joins TRBV7-9 to TRBJ2-3, with D hard to call. The germline gives CDR1 SEHNR, CDR2 FQNEAQ (reference sequence). CDR3 size: 18 residues. The germline V and J ends were trimmed by 5 bases and 8 bases, with 29 bases remaining between them. DNA for the CDR3: TGTGCCAGCAGCCCCCCCCTGGGTTCCCTGGGTGCAATCGGTACGCAGTATTTT. Its translation: CASSPPLGSLGAIGTQYF.

This clone was observed a few times. The rearrangement uses TRBV5-1 and TRBJ2-2; TRBD2 agrees at 7 bases. CDR1 is SGHRS, CDR2 YFSETQ, per germline. This CDR3 spans 17 amino acids. V lost 2 bases and J lost 2; bases outside the gene matches: 9. CDR3 region: CASSFGGGPSNTGELFF. The CDR3 DNA is TGCGCCAGCAGCTTCGGGGGAGGGCCGTCAAACACCGGGGAGCTGTTTTTT.

The chain uses TRBV11-1 and TRBJ2-7; the match to TRBD1 covers 7 bases. After removal of 5 bases from V and 2 bases from J, the junction contained 3 bases not matched to a gene. Germline V gene sequence: CDR1 SGHAT, CDR2 FQDESV (reference sequence). The CDR3 runs 13 residues. For the CDR3, the DNA is TGTGCCAGCAGCGACAGGGTAACCTACGAGCAGTACTTC. As protein: CASSDRVTYEQYF.

The chain's CDR3 is CASSPTGSSETQYF. CDR3 in DNA: TGTGCCAGCAGCCCAACAGGGTCTTCGGAGACCCAGTACTTC. This sequence joins TRBV7-9 and TRBJ2-5; a weak D match, TRBD1 (6 bases). Germline lookup yields CDR1 SEHNR and CDR2 FQNEAQ (reference sequence). V was cut by 5 bases and J by 5 bases, with 15 bases left in between. The CDR3 extends over 14 amino acids.

The gene calls are TRBV18 and TRBJ1-2; possibly TRBD1 for D (6 bases). The germline V gene encodes CDR1 KGHSH and CDR2 LQKENI. With 2 bases removed from V and 7 bases from J, the gap between germline ends came to 11 bases. The CDR3 is 13 residues long. The DNA for the CDR3 is TGTGCCAGCTCACCAGCGAGGGGGGGTGGCTACACCTTC. Translating gives CASSPARGGGYTF.

The rearrangement uses TRBV9 and TRBJ1-6, with a possible D match to TRBD1 (5 bases). The CDR3 runs 15 residues. Germline-derived CDR1 and CDR2 are SGDLS and YYNGEE. Trimming stripped 3 bases from V and 4 bases from J, with 11 bases between. CDR3 residues: CASSAGGRYNSPLHF. The CDR3 bases are TGTGCCAGCAGCGCGGGGGGACGGTATAATTCACCCCTCCACTTT.

This clone is medium-sized within its sample. The rearrangement uses TRBV4-2 and TRBJ2-7, with D uncertain. The ends were cut back, 4 bases at V and 2 bases at J, with 12 bases in the middle. The CDR3 has 14 residues. CDR1 is LGHNA and CDR2 is YNFKEQ in the germline V gene. The CDR3 region is CASSPLGETYEQYF. For the CDR3, the DNA is TGTGCCAGCAGCCCTCTTGGGGAAACCTACGAGCAGTACTTC.

This clone has only one observation. The V and J genes are TRBV6-1 and TRBJ2-7; tentatively, D is TRBD2 (6 bases). The germline V gene has CDR1 MNHNS and CDR2 SASEGT. This CDR3 spans 15 amino acids. Trimming pared 3 bases from V and 6 bases from J, leaving 18 bases between. CDR3: CASSEGSAGLGEQYF. The CDR3 bases are TGTGCCAGCAGTGAGGGCAGTGCGGGACTGGGCGAGCAGTACTTC.

V is TRBV5-1 and J is TRBJ1-2; a possible D gene is TRBD1 (6 bases). The CDR3 runs 14 residues. Germline V CDR1 and CDR2: SGHRS, YFSETQ. Trimming pared 4 bases from V and 4 bases from J, leaving 14 bases between. As DNA, the CDR3 is TGCGCCAGCAGCCCCTCCGCGACAGGCTATGGCTACACCTTC. Protein: CASSPSATGYGYTF.

This clone appeared a few times. J is TRBJ2-6 and V is TRBV7-9, with no clear D. V was trimmed by 3 bases and J by 0 bases, leaving 6 bases between them. Germline V gene lookup returns CDR1 SEHNR and CDR2 FQNEAQ (reference sequence). CDR3 size: 15 residues. In nucleotides, the CDR3 is TGTGCCAGCAGCTTGGTACGCTCTGGGGCCAACGTCCTGACTTTC. As protein: CASSLVRSGANVLTF.

The rearrangement joins TRBV5-1 to TRBJ1-5, with TRBD1 matching 11 bases. Germline values: CDR1 SGHRS, CDR2 YFSETQ. J gave up 5 bases and V 0 bases, and 1 base lay outside the gene matches. CDR3 size: 15 residues. The CDR3 sequence is CASSLGTGGYQPQHF. CDR3 DNA: TGCGCCAGCAGCTTGGGGACAGGGGGCTATCAGCCCCAGCATTTT. The entire variable domain, with the rest obtained from reference TRBV5-1 and TRBJ1-5, is as follows: KAGVTQTPRYLIKTRGQQVTLSCSPISGHRSVSWYQQTPGQGLQFLFEYFSETQRNKGNFPGRFSGRQFSNSRSEMNVSTLELGDSALYLCASSLGTGGYQPQHFGDGTRLSIL.

Here the CDR3 reads CASRRDTGYTF. CDR3 DNA: TGTGCCAGCAGAAGGGACACCGGCTACACCTTC. The chain has TRBV5-5 and TRBJ1-2, with a weak D call TRBD1 (6 bases). Germline CDR1 SGHKS, CDR2 YYEKEE (reference sequence). The CDR3 spans 11 residues. Trimming removed 5 bases at V and 8 bases at J, with 10 bases between.

This clone was observed once. The chain couples TRBV6-1 to TRBJ2-3; 8 nucleotides match TRBD2. Germline-derived CDR1 and CDR2 are MNHNS and SASEGT. The CDR3 has 17 residues. Unmatched junction bases numbered 10, after V lost 4 bases and J lost 1 base. CDR3 coding DNA: TGTGCCAGCAGTGTGGGGTTCCGAGCGGGAGGCACAGATACGCAGTATTTT. Amino acid sequence: CASSVGFRAGGTDTQYF.

The chain carries TRBV10-3 and TRBJ1-6; unclear D gene. CDR3 size: 16 residues. From germline, CDR1 is ENHRY and CDR2 SYGVKD. V shed 4 bases and J shed 6 bases, with 16 bases lying between them. The CDR3 sequence: CAISADHPSLNSPLHF. The CDR3 DNA reads TGTGCCATCAGTGCGGACCACCCTAGTCTTAATTCACCCCTCCACTTT.

The table lists this clone with a few counts. The rearrangement links TRBV18 to TRBJ1-6; no reliable D call. The CDR3 consists of 13 residues. V gave up 4 bases and J gave up 7 bases, with 8 bases separating them. CDR1 and CDR2 (germline): KGHSH, LQKENI. Here the CDR3 DNA reads TGTGCCAGCTCACAGGGAGGAAATTCACCCCTCCACTTT. Its translation is CASSQGGNSPLHF.

The V gene is TRBV6-1, the J gene TRBJ1-5; perhaps TRBD1 as D (6 bases). The ends were cut back, 8 bases at V and 2 bases at J, with 16 bases in the middle. The CDR3 contains 15 residues. Germline V lookup: CDR1 MNHNS, CDR2 SASEGT. The CDR3 loop reads CASSYRVEGNQPQHF. The CDR3 nucleotides are TGTGCCAGCTCTTACAGGGTAGAAGGCAATCAGCCCCAGCATTTT.

This sequence joins TRBV5-4 and TRBJ2-3, with 7 positions matching TRBD2. The CDR3 has 16 residues. From germline, CDR1 is SGHNT and CDR2 YYREEE (reference sequence). Unmatched junction bases numbered 9, after V lost 4 bases and J lost 1 base. The DNA of the CDR3 is TGTGCCAGCAGCGGGGGTGGACGGGGGGGCACAGATACGCAGTATTTT. Its protein product is CASSGGGRGGTDTQYF.

The chain links TRBV5-1 to TRBJ2-1; TRBD1 matches at 9 bases. J was trimmed by 6 bases and V by 2 bases; bases with no gene match: 9. Looked up from germline, CDR1 is SGHRS and CDR2 is YFSETQ. The CDR3 extends over 16 amino acids. CDR3 in amino acids: CASSFTGTGLINEQFF. CDR3 bases: TGCGCCAGCAGCTTCACCGGGACAGGGTTGATCAATGAGCAGTTCTTC.

The chain links TRBV4-2 to TRBJ2-7, with TRBD2 matching 7 bases. Germline V gene data show CDR1 as LGHNA and CDR2 as YNFKEQ. With V trimmed by 0 bases and J by 3 bases, 14 bases remained unmatched. This CDR3 is 18 amino acids long. The CDR3 region has the DNA TGTGCCAGCAGCCAAGATCCCTTCGCTAGCGGCTTGGGCTACGAGCAGTACTTC. Encoded protein: CASSQDPFASGLGYEQYF.

This chain connects TRBV12-5 to TRBJ2-1; 7 nucleotides line up with TRBD2. The CDR3 extends over 13 amino acids. V trimming: 1 base; J trimming: 7 bases; junction bases outside the gene matches: 1. The germline gives CDR1 LGHNT, CDR2 FRNRAP. The CDR3 spells CASGLDGGNEQFF. In DNA form, the CDR3 reads TGTGCTAGTGGTTTGGACGGGGGGAATGAGCAGTTCTTC.

The chain couples TRBV28 to TRBJ1-5; D gene unclear. There are 14 residues in the CDR3. Trimming removed 6 bases at V and 4 bases at J, with 13 bases between. Germline CDR1 and CDR2: MDHEN and SYDVKM. DNA of the CDR3: TGTGCCAGCAGCCCGATCCAGGCGAATCAGCCCCAGCATTTT. This gives the protein CASSPIQANQPQHF.

V usage is TRBV4-2 and J usage is TRBJ1-2; D gene ambiguous. The CDR3 sequence is 15 residues long. Trimming took 4 bases from V and 3 from J, leaving 15 bases between them. The germline V gene encodes CDR1 LGHNA and CDR2 YNFKEQ. CDR3 amino acids: CASSPSRTDYYGYTF. The CDR3 nucleotides read TGTGCCAGCAGCCCGTCACGGACGGACTACTATGGCTACACCTTC.

The rearrangement uses TRBV6-6 and TRBJ2-3, with 8 bases identical to TRBD1. Trimming took 6 bases from V and 2 from J; bases not matched to a gene: 7. CDR1 MNHNY and CDR2 SVGAGI come from the germline V gene (reference sequence). This CDR3 has 15 residues. The CDR3 sequence: CASRFGQGPTDTQYF. CDR3 nucleotides: TGTGCCAGCAGATTCGGACAGGGACCCACAGATACGCAGTATTTT.

The V call is TRBV4-1, the J call TRBJ2-3; 9 bases are a match to TRBD1. The CDR3 covers 17 residues. Germline V gene data show CDR1 as MGHRA and CDR2 as YSYEKL. J was trimmed by 2 bases and V by 5 bases; bases with no gene match: 11. The chain's CDR3 is CASSGDGTGTLTDTQYF. The CDR3 coding sequence is TGCGCCAGCAGCGGTGATGGGACAGGGACACTCACAGATACGCAGTATTTT.

V and J are TRBV9 and TRBJ1-2; TRBD1 aligns across 10 bases. This CDR3 has 15 residues. Germline lookup yields CDR1 SGDLS and CDR2 YYNGEE. Trimming cost V 0 bases and J 4 bases; bases outside gene matches: 3. DNA for the CDR3: TGTGCCAGCAGCGTAGATGGGACAGGGGCCTATGGCTACACCTTC. Translating gives CASSVDGTGAYGYTF.

DNA of the CDR3: TGCGCCAGCAGCTCGGCAGGCAGGACAGGGGACACTGAAGCTTTCTTT. Amino acid sequence: CASSSAGRTGDTEAFF. The chain recombines TRBV5-1 with TRBJ1-1; 9 bases match TRBD1. This CDR3 comprises 16 residues. V was pared by 3 bases and J by 3 bases, with 9 bases of the junction left unmatched. In germline, CDR1 is SGHRS, CDR2 YFSETQ.